This TCR beta chain was documented in a study of T cell changes during pregnancy in multiple sclerosis. This clone was observed a few times. The CDR3 has 13 amino acids. V lost 1 base to trimming and J lost 10 bases; unmatched junction nucleotides: 6. The germline gives CDR1 SGHDN, CDR2 FVKESK. Profiling relied on immunoSEQ multiplex PCR, and the TCRdb table lists in-frame clones only, not all of them. This table holds about 40,000 clones, 80% to 95% found once. The clonotype was recovered from a female donor with multiple sclerosis, enrolled in a pregnancy study. The material was CD4+ T cells from peripheral blood mononuclear cells, obtained in the third trimester of pregnancy. This chain joins TRBV14 and TRBJ1-1, with TRBD1 identical over 7 bases. This CDR3 reads CASSQGTGGRAFF. CDR3 nucleotides: TGTGCCAGCAGCCAAGGGACAGGAGGAAGAGCTTTCTTT.